These T cell receptor beta chains were read from a single sample in a study of blood T cell repertoires in COVID-19. Only in-frame clones appear in the TCRdb table, and some are missing; sequencing was by immunoSEQ multiplex PCR. The table lists 470,000 or so clones, roughly 87% of them singletons. The sequencing sample was made of PBMCs or T cells enriched from blood (not recorded which). These receptors came from a woman between 18 and 30 years old with acute COVID-19. The CDR3 runs from the conserved cysteine through the conserved F or W. D genes are given only for firm matches. The listing skips clone size in some rows; elsewhere it reads once, few, many or a size class.

>19|TRBJ1-1|few|TRBV2|TRBD1
TGTGCCAGCAGTGAGGGACAGGTATTCGCTTTGGGGGACGGGCCTGAAGCTTTCTTT
CASSEGQVFALGDGPEAFF
>14|TRBJ1-6|once|TRBV28|.
TGTGCCAGCAGTCCGAGGGTTAACGGCTCACCCCTCCACTTT
CASSPRVNGSPLHF
>15|TRBJ1-6|few|TRBV9|.
TGTGCCAGCAGCGTAGAAGGGGACTATAATTCACCCCTCCACTTT
CASSVEGDYNSPLHF
>14|TRBJ1-1|.|TRBV5-1|.
TGCGCCAGCAGCTTGTGGGGAGAGAACACTGAAGCTTTCTTT
CASSLWGENTEAFF
>11|TRBJ2-7|.|TRBV2|TRBD2
TGTGCCGGGACTAGCGGCTACGAGCAGTACTTC
CAGTSGYEQYF
>15|TRBJ2-7|few|TRBV18|.
TGTGCCAGCTCACCACCGGGCAGGGGTGACTACGAGCAGTACTTC
CASSPPGRGDYEQYF
>15|TRBJ2-7|.|TRBV30|.
TGTGCCTGGAGAAAAAATAGGGGCGATCGGTACGAGCAGTACTTC
CAWRKNRGDRYEQYF
>14|TRBJ2-1|.|TRBV6-2/TRBV6-3|.
TGTGCCAGCAGTTCGCCAAATTCTCGGAATGAGCAGTTCTTC
CASSSPNSRNEQFF
>13|TRBJ1-2|.|TRBV3-1/TRBV3-2|.
TGTGCCAGCAGCCAAGACGGGGAGTATGGCTACACCTTC
CASSQDGEYGYTF
>16|TRBJ2-7|.|TRBV7-9|TRBD1
TGTGCCAGCAGCTTGATTGGGACAGAGAGGGATTACGAGCAGTACTTC
CASSLIGTERDYEQYF
>16|TRBJ2-1|.|TRBV4-2|TRBD2
TGTGCCAGCAGCCAAGAGCTAGCGGGGGAGTACAATGAGCAGTTCTTC
CASSQELAGEYNEQFF
>13|TRBJ1-6|few|TRBV10-3|.
TGTGCCATCAGTGCCCCGGGGGATTCACCCCTCCACTTT
CAISAPGDSPLHF
>16|TRBJ2-5|.|TRBV4-2|TRBD1
TGTGCCAGCAGCCAAGCTGTTGGACAGGGGGCTGAGACCCAGTACTTC
CASSQAVGQGAETQYF
>13|TRBJ2-7|.|TRBV10-1|.
TGCGCCAGCAGTGACCCCAGTTCCTACGAGCAGTACTTC
CASSDPSSYEQYF
>12|TRBJ1-2|.|TRBV6-5|TRBD1
TGTGCCAGCAGACAGGGGGCTCGGGGCTACACCTTC
CASRQGARGYTF
>14|TRBJ2-1|.|TRBV18|.
TGTGCCAGCTCACCACCGTCGGGGTACAATGAGCAGTTCTTC
CASSPPSGYNEQFF
>15|TRBJ2-7|.|TRBV3-1/TRBV3-2|TRBD1
TGTGCCAGCAGCCTTGGTGACAGGGTGGCCTACGAGCAGTACTTC
CASSLGDRVAYEQYF
>14|TRBJ2-5|once|TRBV5-8|.
TGTGCCAGCAATTACGGACAGCTACAAGAGACCCAGTACTTC
CASNYGQLQETQYF
>15|TRBJ2-1|.|TRBV5-1|TRBD1
TGCGCCAGCAGCCTGACAGGGATCTCCTACAATGAGCAGTTCTTC
CASSLTGISYNEQFF
>14|TRBJ2-1|.|TRBV7-2|.
TGTGCCAGCAGCTTTTTCACCTACTACAATGAGCAGTTCTTC
CASSFFTYYNEQFF
>16|TRBJ1-3|.|TRBV6-5|.
TGTGCCAGCAGTTACTCAGGCGGGAACTCTGGAAACACCATATATTTT
CASSYSGGNSGNTIYF
>16|TRBJ2-6|.|TRBV27|TRBD1
TGTGCCAGCAGTCCTCAGGGGGCTACTGGGGCCAACGTCCTGACTTTC
CASSPQGATGANVLTF
>16|TRBJ2-3|.|TRBV30|.
TGTGCCTGGAGCGCGGACGGGACACGGCGCACAGATACGCAGTATTTT
CAWSADGTRRTDTQYF
>13|TRBJ1-2|few|TRBV7-3|.
TGTGCCAGCAGCGCGATCCCAGACAGCGGCTACACCTTC
CASSAIPDSGYTF
>14|TRBJ2-7|.|TRBV7-9|.
TGTGCAGCAGCCTACCCGGGACAACCATACGAGCAGTACTTC
CAAAYPGQPYEQYF
>16|TRBJ1-5|.|TRBV7-8|.
TGTGCCAGCAGAAATACCGAGGGGGGGCCGGTTCAGCCCCAGCATTTT
CASRNTEGGPVQPQHF
>16|TRBJ2-3|.|TRBV4-1|.
TGCGCCAGCAGCCAAGATGGCGAGACTAGCACAGATACGCAGTATTTT
CASSQDGETSTDTQYF
>15|TRBJ1-2|few|TRBV3-1/TRBV3-2|.
TGTGCCAGCAGCCAAGGGACAACATCGAACTATGGCTACACCTTC
CASSQGTTSNYGYTF
>16|TRBJ2-7|.|TRBV9|TRBD1
TGTGCCAGCAGCGCGCTATCAGGGACAGGGAGATACGAGCAGTACTTC
CASSALSGTGRYEQYF
>15|TRBJ2-3|.|TRBV2|.
TGTGCCAGCAATCCCGGTGCGGGGCCCACAGATACGCAGTATTTT
CASNPGAGPTDTQYF
>17|TRBJ1-2|.|TRBV18|TRBD1
TGTGCCAGCTCACCTTTCAGGGGGCGCAGTACTAACTATGGCTACACCTTC
CASSPFRGRSTNYGYTF
>12|TRBJ1-2|.|TRBV11-1|.
TGTGCCAGCAGCTTGGCAGGGTATGGCTACACCTTC
CASSLAGYGYTF
>21|TRBJ2-3|.|TRBV28|TRBD2
TGTGCCAGCAGCACGGGACTAGCGGGAGGGTTAGGTCGTTCGATAACAGATACGCAGTATTTT
CASSTGLAGGLGRSITDTQYF
>11|TRBJ2-5|once|TRBV7-8|.
TGTGCCAGCAGCGAGAAAGAGACCCAGTACTTC
CASSEKETQYF
>16|TRBJ2-7|.|TRBV27|.
TGTGCCAGCAGTTTACCCCGGCCCGGGAGAGGGTACGAGCAGTACTTC
CASSLPRPGRGYEQYF
>14|TRBJ1-1|few|TRBV7-2|.
TGTGCCAGCAGCTTGGCAACGGGGTACACTGAAGCTTTCTTT
CASSLATGYTEAFF
>16|TRBJ2-3|.|TRBV12-5|TRBD1
TGTGCTAGTGGTTTGATCCGGGACAGGGGCACAGATACGCAGTATTTT
CASGLIRDRGTDTQYF
>17|TRBJ2-1|.|TRBV7-2|TRBD2
TGTGCCAGCAGCTTAGGTCTCAGCGGGAGGACCTTCAATGAGCAGTTCTTC
CASSLGLSGRTFNEQFF
>13|TRBJ1-6|few|TRBV11-2|TRBD1
TGTGCCAGCAGCTCCCTCAGAGGGGGCGGCCTCCACTTT
CASSSLRGGGLHF
>15|TRBJ2-4|.|TRBV2|.
TGTGCCAGCAGTGAACAGGGGAGTGGTGGGGACATTCAGTACTTC
CASSEQGSGGDIQYF
>12|TRBJ1-5|.|TRBV28|.
TGTGCCAGCAGTGGGAGTTTCCAGCCCCAGCATTTT
CASSGSFQPQHF